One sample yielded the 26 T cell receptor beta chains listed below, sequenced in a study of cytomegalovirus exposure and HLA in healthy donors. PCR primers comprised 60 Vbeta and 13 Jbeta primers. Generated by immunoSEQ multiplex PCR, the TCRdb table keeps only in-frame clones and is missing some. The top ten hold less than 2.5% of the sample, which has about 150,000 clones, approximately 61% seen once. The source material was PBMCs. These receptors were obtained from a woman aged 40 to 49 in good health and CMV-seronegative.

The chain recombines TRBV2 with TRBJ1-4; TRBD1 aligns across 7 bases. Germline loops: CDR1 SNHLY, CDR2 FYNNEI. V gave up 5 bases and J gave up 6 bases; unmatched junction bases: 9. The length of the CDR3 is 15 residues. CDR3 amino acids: CASSPTGLQYEKLFF. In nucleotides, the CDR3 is TGTGCCAGCAGTCCGACAGGGCTCCAGTATGAAAAACTGTTTTTT.

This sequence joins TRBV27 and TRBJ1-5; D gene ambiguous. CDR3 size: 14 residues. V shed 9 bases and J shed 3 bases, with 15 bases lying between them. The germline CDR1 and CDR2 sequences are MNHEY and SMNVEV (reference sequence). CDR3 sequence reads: CASWVGRFNQPQHF. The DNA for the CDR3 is TGTGCCAGTTGGGTAGGCAGGTTCAATCAGCCCCAGCATTTT.

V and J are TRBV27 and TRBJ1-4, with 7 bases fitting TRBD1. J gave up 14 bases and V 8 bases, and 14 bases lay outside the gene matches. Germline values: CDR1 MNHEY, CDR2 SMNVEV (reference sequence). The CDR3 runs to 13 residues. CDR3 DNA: TGTGCCAGCGGTGACTGGGGCAGGGGGTGGCTGTTTTTT. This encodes CASGDWGRGWLFF.

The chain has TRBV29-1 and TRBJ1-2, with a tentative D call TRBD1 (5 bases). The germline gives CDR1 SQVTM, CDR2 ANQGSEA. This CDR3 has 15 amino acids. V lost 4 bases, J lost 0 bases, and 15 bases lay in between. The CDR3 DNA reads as TGCAGCGTTGGGGGCTATAAAGCAGCTAACTATGGCTACACCTTC. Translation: CSVGGYKAANYGYTF. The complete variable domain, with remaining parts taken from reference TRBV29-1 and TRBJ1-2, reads SAVISQKPSRDICQRGTSLTIQCQVDSQVTMMFWYRQQPGQSLTLIATANQGSEATYESGFVIDKFPISRPNLTFSTLTVSNMSPEDSSIYLCSVGGYKAANYGYTFGSGTRLTVV.

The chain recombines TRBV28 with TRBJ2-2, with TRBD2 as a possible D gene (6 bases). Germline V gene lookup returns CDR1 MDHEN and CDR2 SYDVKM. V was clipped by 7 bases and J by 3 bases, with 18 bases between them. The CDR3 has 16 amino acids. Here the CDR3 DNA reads TGTGCCAGCACCACCGCGGCTAGCGACTACACCGGGGAGCTGTTTTTT. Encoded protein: CASTTAASDYTGELFF.

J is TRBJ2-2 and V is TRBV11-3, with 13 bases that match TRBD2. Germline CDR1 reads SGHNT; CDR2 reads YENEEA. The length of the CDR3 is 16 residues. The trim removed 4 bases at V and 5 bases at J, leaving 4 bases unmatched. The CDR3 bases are TGTGCCAGCAGCTGGACTAGCGGGGGCCTTACCGGGGAGCTGTTTTTT. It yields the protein CASSWTSGGLTGELFF. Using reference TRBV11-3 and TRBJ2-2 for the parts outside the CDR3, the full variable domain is EAGVVQSPRYKIIEKKQPVAFWCNPISGHNTLYWYLQNLGQGPELLIRYENEEAVDDSQLPKDRFSAERLKGVDSTLKIQPAELGDSAVYLCASSWTSGGLTGELFFGEGSRLTVL.

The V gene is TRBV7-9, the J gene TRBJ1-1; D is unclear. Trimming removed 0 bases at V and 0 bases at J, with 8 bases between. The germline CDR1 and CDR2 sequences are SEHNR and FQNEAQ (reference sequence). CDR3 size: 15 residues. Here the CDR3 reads CASSLANGMNTEAFF. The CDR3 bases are TGTGCCAGCAGCTTAGCGAACGGTATGAACACTGAAGCTTTCTTT. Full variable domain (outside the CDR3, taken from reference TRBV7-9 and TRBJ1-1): DTGVSQNPRHKITKRGQNVTFRCDPISEHNRLYWYRQTLGQGPEFLTYFQNEAQLEKSRLLSDRFSAERPKGSFSTLEIQRTEQGDSAMYLCASSLANGMNTEAFFGQGTRLTVV.

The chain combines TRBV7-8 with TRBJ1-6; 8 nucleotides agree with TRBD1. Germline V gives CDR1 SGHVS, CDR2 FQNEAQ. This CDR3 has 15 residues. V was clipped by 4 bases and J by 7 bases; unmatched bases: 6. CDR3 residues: CASSSRTGLNSPLHF. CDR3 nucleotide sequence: TGTGCCAGCAGCTCCCGGACAGGGCTCAATTCACCCCTCCACTTT.

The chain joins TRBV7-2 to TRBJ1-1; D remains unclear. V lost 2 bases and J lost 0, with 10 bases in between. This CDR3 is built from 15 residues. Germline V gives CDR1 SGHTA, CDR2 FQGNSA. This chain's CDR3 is CASSLSGVLNTEAFF. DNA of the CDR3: TGTGCCAGCAGCTTATCGGGAGTTTTGAACACTGAAGCTTTCTTT.

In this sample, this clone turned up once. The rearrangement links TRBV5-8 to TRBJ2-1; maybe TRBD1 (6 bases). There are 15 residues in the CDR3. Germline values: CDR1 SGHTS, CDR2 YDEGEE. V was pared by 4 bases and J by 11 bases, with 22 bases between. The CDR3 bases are TGTGCCAGCAGCGGTTCGACAGGCCCGGCGGCGAAGCAGTTCTTC. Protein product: CASSGSTGPAAKQFF. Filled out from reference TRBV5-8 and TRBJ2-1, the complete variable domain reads EAGVTQSPTHLIKTRGQQATLRCSPISGHTSVYWYQQALGLGLQFLLWYDEGEERNRGNFPPRFSGRQFPNYSSELNVNALELEDSALYLCASSGSTGPAAKQFFGPGTRLTVL.

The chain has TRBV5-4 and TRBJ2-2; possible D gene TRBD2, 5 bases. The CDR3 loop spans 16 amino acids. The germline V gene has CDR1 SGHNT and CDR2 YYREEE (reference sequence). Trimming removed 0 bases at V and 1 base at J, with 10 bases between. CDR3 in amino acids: CASSLGGLLNTGELFF. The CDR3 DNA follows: TGTGCCAGCAGCTTGGGTGGACTCTTGAACACCGGGGAGCTGTTTTTT.

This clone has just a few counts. CDR3 nucleotide sequence: TGTGCCAGTAGTGTCCGGACTCCACCCCAGCATTTT. Protein sequence: CASSVRTPPQHF. The chain employs TRBV19 and TRBJ1-5; D is unclear. The germline V and J ends were trimmed by 5 bases and 10 bases, with 12 bases remaining between them. The CDR3 totals 12 residues. CDR1 and CDR2 from the germline V gene are LNHDA and SQIVND (reference sequence).

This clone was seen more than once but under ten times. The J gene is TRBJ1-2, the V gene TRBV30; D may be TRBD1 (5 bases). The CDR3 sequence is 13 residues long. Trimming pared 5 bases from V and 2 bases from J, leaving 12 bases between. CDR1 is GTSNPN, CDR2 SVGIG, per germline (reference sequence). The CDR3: CAWLGLANYGYTF. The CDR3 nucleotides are TGTGCCTGGTTGGGACTGGCCAACTATGGCTACACCTTC.

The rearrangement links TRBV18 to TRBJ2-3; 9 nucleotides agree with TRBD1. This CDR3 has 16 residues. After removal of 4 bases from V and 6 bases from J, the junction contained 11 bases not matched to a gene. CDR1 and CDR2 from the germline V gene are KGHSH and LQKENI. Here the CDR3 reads CASSQTPGQGQDTQYF. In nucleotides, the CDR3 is TGTGCCAGCTCACAAACTCCGGGACAGGGCCAGGATACGCAGTATTTT.

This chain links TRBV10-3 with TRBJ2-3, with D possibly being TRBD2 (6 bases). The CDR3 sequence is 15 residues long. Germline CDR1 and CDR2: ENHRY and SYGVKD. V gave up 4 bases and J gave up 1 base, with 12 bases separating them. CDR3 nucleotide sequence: TGTGCCATCAGTGGTTCGGGGGTGGGCACAGATACGCAGTATTTT. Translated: CAISGSGVGTDTQYF.

The CDR3 DNA sequence: TGTGCCAGCAGCTTAGGGACTAGCGGGGTCACAGATACGCAGTATTTT. Amino acid sequence: CASSLGTSGVTDTQYF. V gene TRBV7-2 combines with J gene TRBJ2-3, with TRBD2 matching 12 bases. The ends lost 1 base at V and 2 bases at J; junction bases unmatched: 1. Germline values: CDR1 SGHTA, CDR2 FQGNSA. The CDR3 totals 16 residues.

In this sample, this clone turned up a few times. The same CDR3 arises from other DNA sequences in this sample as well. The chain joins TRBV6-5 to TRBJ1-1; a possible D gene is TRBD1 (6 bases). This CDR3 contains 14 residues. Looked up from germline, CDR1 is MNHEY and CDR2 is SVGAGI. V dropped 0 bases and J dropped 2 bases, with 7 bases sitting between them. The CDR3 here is CASSYSQGNTEAFF. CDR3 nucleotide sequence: TGTGCCAGCAGTTACTCACAGGGTAACACTGAAGCTTTCTTT.

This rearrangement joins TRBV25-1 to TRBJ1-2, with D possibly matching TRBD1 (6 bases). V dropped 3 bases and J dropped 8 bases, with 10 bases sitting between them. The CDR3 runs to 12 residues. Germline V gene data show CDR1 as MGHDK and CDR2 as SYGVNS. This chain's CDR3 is CASSEGAWGYTF. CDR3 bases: TGTGCCAGCAGTGAGGGGGCGTGGGGCTACACCTTC.

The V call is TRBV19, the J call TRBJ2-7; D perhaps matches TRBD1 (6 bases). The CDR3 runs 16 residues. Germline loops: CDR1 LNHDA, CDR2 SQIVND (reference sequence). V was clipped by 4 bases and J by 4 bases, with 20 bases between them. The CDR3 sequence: CASSTTWGPRGYEQYF. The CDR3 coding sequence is TGTGCCAGTAGTACAACCTGGGGGCCCCGAGGGTACGAGCAGTACTTC.

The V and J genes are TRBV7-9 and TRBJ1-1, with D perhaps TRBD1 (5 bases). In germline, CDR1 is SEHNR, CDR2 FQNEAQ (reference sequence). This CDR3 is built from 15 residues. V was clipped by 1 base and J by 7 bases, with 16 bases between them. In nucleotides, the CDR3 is TGTGCCAGCAGCTTAGGAACAGGATCAAGTGGTGAAGCTTTCTTT. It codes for CASSLGTGSSGEAFF.

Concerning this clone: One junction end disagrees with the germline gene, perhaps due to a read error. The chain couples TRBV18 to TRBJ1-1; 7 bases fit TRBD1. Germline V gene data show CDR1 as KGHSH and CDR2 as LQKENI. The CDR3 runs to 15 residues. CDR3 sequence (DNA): TGTGCCAGCTCCCCAGGGGGGACAGACAACACTGAAGTTTTCTTT. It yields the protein CASSPGGTDNTEVFF. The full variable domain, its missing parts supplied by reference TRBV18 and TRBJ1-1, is NAGVMQNPRHLVRRRGQEARLRCSPMKGHSHVYWYRQLPEEGLKFMVYLQKENIIDESGMPKERFSAEFPKEGPSILRIQQVVRGDSAAYFCASSPGGTDNTEVFFGQGTRLTVV.

The CDR3 here is CASSQGLAATNEQFF. The CDR3 nucleotides read TGTGCCAGCAGCCAAGGACTAGCGGCTACGAATGAGCAGTTCTTC. V usage is TRBV7-2 and J usage is TRBJ2-1, with 10 bases that match TRBD2. The CDR3 has 15 amino acids. V lost 5 bases and J lost 7; bases outside the gene matches: 8. Looked up from germline, CDR1 is SGHTA and CDR2 is FQGNSA.

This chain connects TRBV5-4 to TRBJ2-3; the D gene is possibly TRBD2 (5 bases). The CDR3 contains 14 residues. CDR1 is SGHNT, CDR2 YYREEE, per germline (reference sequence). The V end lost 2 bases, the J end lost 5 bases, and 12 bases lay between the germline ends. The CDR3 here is CASSFSLAKDTQYF. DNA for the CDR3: TGTGCCAGCAGCTTTAGCCTAGCCAAAGATACGCAGTATTTT.

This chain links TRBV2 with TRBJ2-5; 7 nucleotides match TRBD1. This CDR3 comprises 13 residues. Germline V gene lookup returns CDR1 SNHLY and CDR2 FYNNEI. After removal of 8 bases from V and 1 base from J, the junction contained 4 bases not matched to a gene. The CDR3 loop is CASCRDSQETQYF. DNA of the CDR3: TGTGCCAGCTGTCGGGACAGCCAAGAGACCCAGTACTTC.

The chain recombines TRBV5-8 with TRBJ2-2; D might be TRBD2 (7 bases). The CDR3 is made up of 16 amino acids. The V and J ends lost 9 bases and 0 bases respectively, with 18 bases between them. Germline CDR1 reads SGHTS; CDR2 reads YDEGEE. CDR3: CATELPGGTNTGELFF. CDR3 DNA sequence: TGTGCCACCGAACTTCCGGGGGGCACGAACACCGGGGAGCTGTTTTTT.

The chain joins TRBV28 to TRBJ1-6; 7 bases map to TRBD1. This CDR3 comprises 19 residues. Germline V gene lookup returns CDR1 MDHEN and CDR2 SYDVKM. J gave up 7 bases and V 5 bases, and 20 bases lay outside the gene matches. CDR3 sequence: CASSPHGTVVLLRNSPLHF. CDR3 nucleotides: TGTGCCAGCAGTCCACACGGGACAGTTGTGCTCCTGAGGAATTCACCCCTCCACTTT.